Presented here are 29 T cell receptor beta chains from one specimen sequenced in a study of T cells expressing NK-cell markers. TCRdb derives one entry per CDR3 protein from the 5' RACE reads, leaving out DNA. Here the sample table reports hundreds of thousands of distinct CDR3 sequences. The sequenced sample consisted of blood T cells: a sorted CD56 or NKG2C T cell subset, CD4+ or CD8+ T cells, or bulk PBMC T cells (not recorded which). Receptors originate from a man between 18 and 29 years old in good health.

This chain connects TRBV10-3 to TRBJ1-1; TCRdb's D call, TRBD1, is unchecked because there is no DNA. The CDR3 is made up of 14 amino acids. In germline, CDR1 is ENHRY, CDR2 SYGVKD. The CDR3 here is CAISDDQGLTEAFF.

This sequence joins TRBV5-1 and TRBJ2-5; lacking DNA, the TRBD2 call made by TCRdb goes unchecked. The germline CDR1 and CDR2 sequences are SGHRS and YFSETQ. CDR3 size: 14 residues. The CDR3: CASSNLVRLETQYF.

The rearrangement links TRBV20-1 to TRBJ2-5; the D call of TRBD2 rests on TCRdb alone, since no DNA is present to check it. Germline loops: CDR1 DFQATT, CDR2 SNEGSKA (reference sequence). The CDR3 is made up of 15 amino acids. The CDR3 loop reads CSARPRDYTQETQYF.

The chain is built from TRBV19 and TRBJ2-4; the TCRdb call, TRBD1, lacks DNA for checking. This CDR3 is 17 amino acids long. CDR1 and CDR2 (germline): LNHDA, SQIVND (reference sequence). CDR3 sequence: CASSMPGSGQGVDIQYF.

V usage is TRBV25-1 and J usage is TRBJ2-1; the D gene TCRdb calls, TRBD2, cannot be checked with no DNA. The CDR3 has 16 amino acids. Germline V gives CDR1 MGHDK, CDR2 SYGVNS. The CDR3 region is CASSEYPAGGDNEQFF.

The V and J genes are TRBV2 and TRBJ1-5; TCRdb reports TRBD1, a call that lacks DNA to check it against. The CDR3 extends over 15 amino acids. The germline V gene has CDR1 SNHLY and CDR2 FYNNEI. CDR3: CASSEETGQNQPQHF. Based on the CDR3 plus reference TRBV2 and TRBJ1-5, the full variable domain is EPEVTQTPSHQVTQMGQEVILRCVPISNHLYFYWYRQILGQKVEFLVSFYNNEISEKSEIFDDQFSVERPDGSNFTLKIRSTKLEDSAMYFCASSEETGQNQPQHFGDGTRLSIL.

The CDR3: CATNKGWSRSEAFF. The rearrangement uses TRBV12-3 or TRBV12-4 and TRBJ1-1; TCRdb returns TRBD1, unconfirmable since there is no DNA. This CDR3 comprises 14 residues.

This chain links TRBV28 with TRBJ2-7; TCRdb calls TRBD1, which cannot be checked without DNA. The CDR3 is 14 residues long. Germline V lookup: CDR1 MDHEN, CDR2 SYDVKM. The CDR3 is CASSPGQGYYEQYF.

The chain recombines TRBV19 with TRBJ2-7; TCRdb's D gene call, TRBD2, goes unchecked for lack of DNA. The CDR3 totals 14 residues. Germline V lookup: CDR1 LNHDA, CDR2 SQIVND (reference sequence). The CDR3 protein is CASTPSEGSYEQYF. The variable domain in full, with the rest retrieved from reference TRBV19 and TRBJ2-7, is DGGITQSPKYLFRKEGQNVTLSCEQNLNHDAMYWYRQDPGQGLRLIYYSQIVNDFQKGDIAEGYSVSREKKESFPLTVTSAQKNPTAFYLCASTPSEGSYEQYFGPGTRLTVT.

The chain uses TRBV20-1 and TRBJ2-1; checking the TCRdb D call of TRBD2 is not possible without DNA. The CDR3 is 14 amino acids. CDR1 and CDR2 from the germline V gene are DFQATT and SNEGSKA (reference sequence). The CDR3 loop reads CSAHRDSAGSEQFF.

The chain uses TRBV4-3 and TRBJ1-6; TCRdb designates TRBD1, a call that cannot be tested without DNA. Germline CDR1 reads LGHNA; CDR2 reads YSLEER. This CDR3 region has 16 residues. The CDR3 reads CASSQEKTDRGRPLHF.

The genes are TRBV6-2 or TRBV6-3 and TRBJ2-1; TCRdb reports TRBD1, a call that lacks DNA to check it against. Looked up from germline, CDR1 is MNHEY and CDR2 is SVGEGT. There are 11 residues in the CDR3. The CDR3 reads CASTPGDEQFF.

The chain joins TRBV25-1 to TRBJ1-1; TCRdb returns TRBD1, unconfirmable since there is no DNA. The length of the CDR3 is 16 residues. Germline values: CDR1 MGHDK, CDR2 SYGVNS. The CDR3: CASRRTGAVLNTEAFF.

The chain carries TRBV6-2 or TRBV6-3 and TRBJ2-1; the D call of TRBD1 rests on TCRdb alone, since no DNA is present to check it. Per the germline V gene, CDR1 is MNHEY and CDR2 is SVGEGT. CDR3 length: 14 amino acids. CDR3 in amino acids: CASRFRDRANEQFF.

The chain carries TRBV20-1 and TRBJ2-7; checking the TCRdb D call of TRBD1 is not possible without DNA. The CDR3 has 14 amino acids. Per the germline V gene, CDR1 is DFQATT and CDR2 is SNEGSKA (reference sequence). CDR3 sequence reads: CSATVPGFSYEQYF.

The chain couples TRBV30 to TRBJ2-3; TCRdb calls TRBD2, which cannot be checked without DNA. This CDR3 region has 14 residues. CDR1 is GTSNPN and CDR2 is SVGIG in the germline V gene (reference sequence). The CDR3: CAWSLAGVPDTQYF.

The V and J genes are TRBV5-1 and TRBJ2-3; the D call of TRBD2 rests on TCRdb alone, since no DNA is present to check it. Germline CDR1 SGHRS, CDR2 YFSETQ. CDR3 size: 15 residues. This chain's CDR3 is CASSLAGGATDTQYF. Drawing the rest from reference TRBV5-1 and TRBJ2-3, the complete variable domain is KAGVTQTPRYLIKTRGQQVTLSCSPISGHRSVSWYQQTPGQGLQFLFEYFSETQRNKGNFPGRFSGRQFSNSRSEMNVSTLELGDSALYLCASSLAGGATDTQYFGPGTRLTVL.

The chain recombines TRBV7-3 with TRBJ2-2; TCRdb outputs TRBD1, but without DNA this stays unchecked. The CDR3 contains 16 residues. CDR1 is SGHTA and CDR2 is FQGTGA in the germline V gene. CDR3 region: CASSLWDRLNTGELFF.

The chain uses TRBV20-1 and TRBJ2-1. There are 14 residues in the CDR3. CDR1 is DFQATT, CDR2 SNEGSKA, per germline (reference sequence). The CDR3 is CSLNPRSSYNEQFF.

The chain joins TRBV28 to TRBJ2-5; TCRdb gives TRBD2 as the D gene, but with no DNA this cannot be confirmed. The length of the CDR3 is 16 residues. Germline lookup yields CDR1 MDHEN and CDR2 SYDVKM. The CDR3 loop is CASSSPGTADLETQYF. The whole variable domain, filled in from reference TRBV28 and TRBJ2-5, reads DVKVTQSSRYLVKRTGEKVFLECVQDMDHENMFWYRQDPGLGLRLIYFSYDVKMKEKGDIPEGYSVSREKKERFSLILESASTNQTSMYLCASSSPGTADLETQYFGPGTRLLVL.

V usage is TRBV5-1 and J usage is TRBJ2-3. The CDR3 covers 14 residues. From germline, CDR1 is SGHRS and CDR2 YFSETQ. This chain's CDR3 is CASSSGKQDDTQYF.

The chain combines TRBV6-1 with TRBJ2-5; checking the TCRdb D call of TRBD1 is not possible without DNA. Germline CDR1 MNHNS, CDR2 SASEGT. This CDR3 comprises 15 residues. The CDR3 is CASSRERGPPETQYF.

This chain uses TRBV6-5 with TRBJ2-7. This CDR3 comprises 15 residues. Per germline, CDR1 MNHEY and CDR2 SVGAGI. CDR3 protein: CASSYLRESPNEQYF.

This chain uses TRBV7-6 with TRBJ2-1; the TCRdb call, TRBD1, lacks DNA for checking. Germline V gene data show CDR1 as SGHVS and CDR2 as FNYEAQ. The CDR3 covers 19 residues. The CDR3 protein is CASSPYPSTDRDLIYEQFF. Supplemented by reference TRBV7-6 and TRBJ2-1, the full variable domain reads GAGVSQSPRYKVTKRGQDVALRCDPISGHVSLYWYRQALGQGPEFLTYFNYEAQQDKSGLPNDRFSAERPEGSISTLTIQRTEQRDSAMYRCASSPYPSTDRDLIYEQFFGPGTRLTVL.

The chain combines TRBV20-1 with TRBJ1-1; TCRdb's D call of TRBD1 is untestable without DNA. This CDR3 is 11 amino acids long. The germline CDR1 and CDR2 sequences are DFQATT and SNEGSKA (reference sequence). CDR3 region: CNTRQGAEAFF.

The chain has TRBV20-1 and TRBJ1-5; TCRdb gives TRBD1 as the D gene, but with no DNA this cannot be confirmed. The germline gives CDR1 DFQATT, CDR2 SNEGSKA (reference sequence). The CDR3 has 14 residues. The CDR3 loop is CSARAPTGYQPQHF.

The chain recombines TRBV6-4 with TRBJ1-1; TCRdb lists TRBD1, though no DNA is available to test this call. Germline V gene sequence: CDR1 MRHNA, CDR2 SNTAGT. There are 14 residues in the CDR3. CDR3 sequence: CASSATGLNTEAFF.

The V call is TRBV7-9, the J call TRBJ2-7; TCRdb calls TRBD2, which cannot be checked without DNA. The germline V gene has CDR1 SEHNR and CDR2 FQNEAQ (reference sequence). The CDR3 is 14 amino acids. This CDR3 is CASSASGTSYEQYF.

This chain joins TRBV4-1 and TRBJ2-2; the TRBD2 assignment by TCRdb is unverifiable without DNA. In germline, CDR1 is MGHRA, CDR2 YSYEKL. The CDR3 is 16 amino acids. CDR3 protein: CASSQDPAGITGELFF.